These T cell receptor beta chains were read from a single sample in a study of cytomegalovirus exposure and HLA in healthy donors. TCRdb keeps only in-frame clones here, not all; method: immunoSEQ multiplex PCR. The sample gives some 140,000 clones, 73% of which show up once; about 1.2% is in the top ten. Specimen: PBMCs. All receptors come from a woman aged 40-49 years in good health and CMV-seronegative. CDR3s include the opening cysteine and the closing phenylalanine or tryptophan. The order of the fields is CDR3 protein, CDR3 DNA, clone size, D gene, J gene, V gene. D genes are given only for firm matches. For some rows the clone size is stated as once, few or many, or as a class when expanded; others skip it.

CASSLTGNTEAFF | TGTGCCAGCAGTTTGACAGGGAACACTGAAGCTTTCTTT | - | - | TRBJ1-1 | TRBV2
CASSDRVNTEAFF | TGTGCCAGCAGTGACAGGGTGAACACTGAAGCTTTCTTT | few | - | TRBJ1-1 | TRBV6-1
CASRRRTSTDTQYF | TGTGCCAGTAGACGCAGGACTAGCACAGATACGCAGTATTTT | - | - | TRBJ2-3 | TRBV19
CASSEWEAQYF | TGTGCCAGCAGTGAATGGGAGGCCCAGTACTTC | - | - | TRBJ2-5 | TRBV2
CASSPGTGGDEQYF | TGCGCCAGCAGCCCCGGGACAGGGGGCGACGAGCAGTACTTC | - | TRBD1 | TRBJ2-7 | TRBV5-1
CASSVGTGRETQYF | TGTGCCAGCAGCGTTGGGACAGGGCGAGAGACCCAGTACTTC | - | TRBD1 | TRBJ2-5 | TRBV9
CASSSVEGETQYF | TGTGCCAGCAGTTCGGTGGAGGGTGAGACCCAGTACTTC | - | - | TRBJ2-5 | TRBV6-5
CSVDRNTEAFF | TGCAGCGTTGATAGGAACACTGAAGCTTTCTTT | few | - | TRBJ1-1 | TRBV29-1
CASSLVWDRVVDTQYF | TGTGCCAGCAGTTTGGTGTGGGACAGGGTGGTAGATACGCAGTATTTT | - | TRBD1 | TRBJ2-3 | TRBV7-9
CASSLDGQPQHF | TGTGCCAGCAGCTTAGACGGTCAGCCCCAGCATTTT | - | - | TRBJ1-5 | TRBV7-2
CASSPGTGGEFVFF | TGCGCCAGCAGCCCTGGGACAGGGGGCGAGTTCGTGTTCTTC | - | TRBD1 | TRBJ2-1 | TRBV5-1
CASTASNYGYTF | TGTGCCAGCACTGCGTCCAACTATGGCTACACCTTC | once | - | TRBJ1-2 | TRBV6-5
CAISSSWNTEAFF | TGTGCCATCAGTTCTTCCTGGAACACTGAAGCTTTCTTT | - | - | TRBJ1-1 | TRBV10-3
CASSSGTPSSYEQYF | TGCGCCAGCAGCTCCGGGACACCGAGCTCCTACGAGCAGTACTTC | few | - | TRBJ2-7 | TRBV5-1
CASLVGPQLQGQPQHF | TGTGCCAGTTTGGTCGGCCCCCAACTACAGGGCCAGCCCCAGCATTTT | - | - | TRBJ1-5 | TRBV28
CASSPQAFHEKLFF | TGTGCCAGCAGCCCACAGGCCTTCCATGAAAAACTGTTTTTT | - | - | TRBJ1-4 | TRBV2
CASSLVFGGSDPQHF | TGTGCCAGCAGCTTAGTGTTTGGGGGGAGCGACCCCCAGCATTTT | - | - | TRBJ1-5 | TRBV7-2